A single sample gave rise to the 2 T cell receptor beta chains below, sequenced in a study of blood T cell repertoires in COVID-19. Assay used: immunoSEQ multiplex PCR; TCRdb lists only in-frame clones, some missing. This repertoire shows approximately 28,000 clones, 60% to 85% found once; its top ten account for over 12%. Material for sequencing was peripheral blood. These receptors came from an elderly man with active or convalescent COVID-19.

V and J are TRBV21-1 and TRBJ2-4; the table names TRBD1, a call not compared with the DNA. TRBV21-1 is annotated as a pseudogene. This CDR3 spans 15 amino acids. For the CDR3, the DNA is TGTGCCAGCATCCGGGCAGGGGAAACCAAAAACATTCAGTACTTC. Protein sequence: CASIRAGETKNIQYF.

The table lists this clone with a count of one. CDR3 in amino acids: CASSPGLRLGYTF. In DNA form, the CDR3 reads TGTGCCAGCAGCCCAGGACTGAGACTAGGCTACACCTTC. The chain is built from TRBV11-2 and TRBJ1-2, with D unclear. This CDR3 is built from 13 residues. Germline V gene sequence: CDR1 SGHAT, CDR2 FQNNGV. Trimming shortened V by 5 bases and J by 8 bases, and 15 bases separated the two germline ends.